The sequence of this TCR beta chain was determined in a study of tumor-infiltrating lymphocytes in localized non-small cell lung cancer. Notes on the study in general: Only some patients had TCR sequencing, depending on available tissue. Tumor T-cell fraction from TCR sequencing was not associated with recurrence-free survival (p = 0.61).

Only in-frame clones appear in the TCRdb table, and some are missing; sequencing was by immunoSEQ multiplex PCR. The data show more than 9,000 clones, 55% to 80% seen once. There are 14 residues in the CDR3. Germline CDR1 and CDR2: SGHRS and YFSETQ. Germline trimming cut 7 bases from V and 4 bases from J; bases unmatched to any gene: 11. By its share, this clone is medium-sized (0.01 to 0.1%). Its antigen is as yet unknown. The receptor was isolated from a human donor with non-small cell lung cancer. Material: lung tumor tissue. The V call is TRBV5-1, the J call TRBJ2-7; the match to TRBD2 covers 7 bases. The CDR3 DNA reads as TGCGCCAGCTCACTCGCGGGAGTAGGTTACGAGCAGTACTTC. The encoded protein is CASSLAGVGYEQYF.